The 31 T cell receptor beta chains given below trace back to one sample, sequenced in a study of cytomegalovirus exposure and HLA in healthy donors. The PCR contained 60 Vbeta and 13 Jbeta primers. Only in-frame clones appear in the TCRdb table, and some are missing; sequencing was by immunoSEQ multiplex PCR. In the table there are 85,000 to 130,000 clones, approximately 80% of which are singletons. Source material: PBMCs. The receptor source for this set is a woman younger than 30 in good health and CMV-seropositive.

This clone was counted ten times or more. The chain has TRBV6-1 and TRBJ1-6; the D gene is possibly TRBD1 (6 bases). The germline CDR1 and CDR2 sequences are MNHNS and SASEGT. The CDR3 runs to 14 residues. Trimming took 7 bases from V and 5 from J, leaving 12 bases between them. Here the CDR3 reads CASKGAGDNSPLHF. As DNA, the CDR3 is TGTGCCAGCAAAGGGGCAGGGGATAATTCACCCCTCCACTTT.

V gene TRBV6-1 combines with J gene TRBJ1-5; 7 nucleotides align to TRBD1. There are 15 residues in the CDR3. The germline CDR1 and CDR2 sequences are MNHNS and SASEGT. Unmatched junction bases numbered 6, after V lost 4 bases and J lost 3 bases. CDR3 sequence (DNA): TGTGCCAGCAGTGGGGGACAGTGGAACAATCAGCCCCAGCATTTT. Its translation: CASSGGQWNNQPQHF.

The rearrangement joins TRBV30 to TRBJ2-7, with 10 bases matching TRBD2. CDR1 and CDR2 (germline): GTSNPN, SVGIG (reference sequence). The CDR3 totals 15 residues. J was trimmed by 2 bases and V by 3 bases; bases with no gene match: 7. Here the CDR3 DNA reads TGTGCCTGGAGCCCCGCTAGCGGGGGACCCTACGAGCAGTACTTC. Its translation: CAWSPASGGPYEQYF.

CDR3 residues: CASSSRQANPSSPLHF. CDR3 coding DNA: TGTGCCAGCAGTTCCAGACAGGCCAACCCATCTTCACCCCTCCACTTT. The chain links TRBV28 to TRBJ1-6, with D tentatively TRBD1 (6 bases). The CDR3 contains 16 residues. The germline V and J ends were trimmed by 4 bases and 9 bases, with 19 bases remaining between them. CDR1 and CDR2 from the germline V gene are MDHEN and SYDVKM.

The chain uses TRBV5-6 and TRBJ2-7; perhaps TRBD1 as D (6 bases). CDR3 length equals 14 residues. Germline CDR1 is SGHDT and CDR2 is YYEEEE. Between the trimmed V and J ends, which lost 0 bases and 2 bases, there was a span of 9 bases. CDR3 coding DNA: TGTGCCAGCAGCTTGGGACAGGCCGCCTACGAGCAGTACTTC. Translation: CASSLGQAAYEQYF.

This clone appeared a few times. The gene calls are TRBV13 and TRBJ2-2; D remains ambiguous. With 0 bases removed from V and 1 base from J, the gap between germline ends came to 6 bases. The CDR3 covers 15 residues. Per the germline V gene, CDR1 is PRHDT and CDR2 is FYEKMQ (reference sequence). CDR3 in amino acids: CASSLGQMNTGELFF. The CDR3 DNA reads as TGTGCCAGCAGCTTAGGACAGATGAACACCGGGGAGCTGTTTTTT.

This chain links TRBV6-6 with TRBJ2-2; 12 positions match TRBD2. This CDR3 has 16 residues. After removal of 5 bases from V and 5 bases from J, the junction contained 6 bases not matched to a gene. CDR1 is MNHNY, CDR2 SVGAGI, per germline (reference sequence). The CDR3 coding sequence is TGTGCCAGCAGTCTCGGGACTAGCGGGTGGACCGGGGAGCTGTTTTTT. Translating gives CASSLGTSGWTGELFF.

This clone was observed a handful of times. This sequence joins TRBV29-1 and TRBJ1-1; D may be TRBD1 (6 bases). The ends were cut back, 7 bases at V and 1 base at J, with 13 bases in the middle. The CDR3 extends over 13 amino acids. Per germline, CDR1 SQVTM and CDR2 ANQGSEA. The CDR3 DNA reads TGCAGCGCACACGCGACAGGGAACACTGAAGCTTTCTTT. This gives the protein CSAHATGNTEAFF. Full variable domain (outside the CDR3, taken from reference TRBV29-1 and TRBJ1-1): SAVISQKPSRDICQRGTSLTIQCQVDSQVTMMFWYRQQPGQSLTLIATANQGSEATYESGFVIDKFPISRPNLTFSTLTVSNMSPEDSSIYLCSAHATGNTEAFFGQGTRLTVV.

The gene calls are TRBV28 and TRBJ1-1; D gene uncertain. Germline CDR1 MDHEN, CDR2 SYDVKM. The CDR3 contains 13 residues. Trimming took 7 bases from V and 7 from J, leaving 16 bases between them. CDR3 loop: CASTQLDWLEAFF. The CDR3 DNA is TGTGCCAGCACCCAACTAGACTGGCTTGAAGCTTTCTTT.

The chain couples TRBV6-4 to TRBJ2-3; perhaps TRBD1 as D (6 bases). Germline loops: CDR1 MRHNA, CDR2 SNTAGT. This CDR3 spans 13 amino acids. V was trimmed by 8 bases and J by 4 bases, leaving 13 bases between them. For the CDR3, the DNA is TGTGCCAGCTCTATTGGGGGCGCAGATACGCAGTATTTT. It is translated as CASSIGGADTQYF.

A few counts support this clone. The chain couples TRBV30 to TRBJ1-2; D is possibly TRBD1 (6 bases). CDR1 GTSNPN and CDR2 SVGIG come from the germline V gene (reference sequence). The CDR3 is 16 residues long. Trimming removed 4 bases at V and 5 bases at J, with 23 bases between. The CDR3 DNA reads TGTGCCTGGACCCGAGTTGGGGGGGCCCTACGGTATGGCTACACCTTC. Its translation: CAWTRVGGALRYGYTF. The variable domain in full, completed from reference TRBV30 and TRBJ1-2, reads SQTIHQWPATLVQPVGSPLSLECTVEGTSNPNLYWYRQAAGRGLQLLFYSVGIGQISSEVPQNLSASRPQDRQFILSSKKLLLSDSGFYLCAWTRVGGALRYGYTFGSGTRLTVV.

Written as DNA, the CDR3 is TGTGCCAGCAGTCCCCGACTAGCGGGAGGTGAGCAGTTCTTC. It yields the protein CASSPRLAGGEQFF. J is TRBJ2-1 and V is TRBV28; 13 bases fit TRBD2. The CDR3 contains 14 residues. V shed 5 bases, J shed 9 bases, and the junction held 4 bases outside the gene matches. Germline V lookup: CDR1 MDHEN, CDR2 SYDVKM.

J is TRBJ2-1 and V is TRBV9; TRBD2 matches 7 bases. This CDR3 comprises 15 residues. The germline CDR1 and CDR2 sequences are SGDLS and YYNGEE. The junction had 4 bases not matched to a gene; V was cut back by 0 bases and J by 4 bases. CDR3 sequence: CASSVVLAEYNEQFF. CDR3 DNA sequence: TGTGCCAGCAGCGTAGTTCTAGCGGAATACAATGAGCAGTTCTTC.

This rearrangement joins TRBV7-9 to TRBJ2-4; maybe TRBD1 (6 bases). Trimming took 2 bases from V and 1 from J, leaving 12 bases between them. Looked up from germline, CDR1 is SEHNR and CDR2 is FQNEAQ (reference sequence). This CDR3 spans 16 amino acids. The CDR3: CASSLQGNLAKNIQYF. In nucleotides, the CDR3 is TGTGCCAGCAGCTTACAGGGGAACCTTGCCAAAAACATTCAGTACTTC.

This chain joins TRBV11-2 and TRBJ1-3; weak D call: TRBD1 (5 bases). The CDR3 has 15 residues. V dropped 1 base and J dropped 2 bases, with 9 bases sitting between them. The germline CDR1 and CDR2 sequences are SGHAT and FQNNGV. The CDR3: CASSLGAGAGNTIYF. In DNA form, the CDR3 reads TGTGCCAGCAGCTTAGGGGCGGGGGCTGGAAACACCATATATTTT.

DNA of the CDR3: TGTGCCTGGATTCGCGGGAGTCCCTACAATGAGCAGTTCTTC. The encoded protein is CAWIRGSPYNEQFF. The rearrangement joins TRBV30 to TRBJ2-1, with 7 nucleotides matching TRBD2. The junction had 5 bases not matched to a gene; V was cut back by 4 bases and J by 2 bases. Germline-derived CDR1 and CDR2 are GTSNPN and SVGIG (reference sequence). The CDR3 is 14 residues long.

The V call is TRBV10-1, the J call TRBJ2-7, with a tentative D call TRBD1 (7 bases). V lost 1 base and J 7 bases, leaving 11 bases between the germline ends. The CDR3 is 13 residues long. Looked up from germline, CDR1 is WNHNN and CDR2 is SYGVQD (reference sequence). CDR3 in amino acids: CASSEWTGGEQYF. CDR3 coding DNA: TGCGCCAGCAGTGAGTGGACAGGAGGGGAGCAGTACTTC.

J is TRBJ2-2 and V is TRBV4-1; 13 bases agree with TRBD2. The CDR3 loop spans 17 amino acids. The germline V gene has CDR1 MGHRA and CDR2 YSYEKL. Trimming cost V 3 bases and J 5 bases; bases outside gene matches: 6. The chain's CDR3 is CASSQRLAGGRTGELFF. In nucleotides, the CDR3 is TGCGCCAGCAGCCAGAGACTAGCGGGAGGTCGGACCGGGGAGCTGTTTTTT.

The genes are TRBV19 and TRBJ2-5; no clear D. This CDR3 comprises 13 residues. Per germline, CDR1 LNHDA and CDR2 SQIVND (reference sequence). The V gene lost 9 bases and the J gene lost 7 bases, with 18 bases spanning the gap. CDR3 region: CARRAPVSGTQYF. In DNA form, the CDR3 reads TGTGCCAGGCGTGCACCCGTCTCGGGGACCCAGTACTTC.

By share, this clone ranks as large (0.1 to 1%). V gene TRBV6-1 combines with J gene TRBJ2-7; tentative D call: TRBD2 (6 bases). The length of the CDR3 is 13 residues. V was cut by 5 bases and J by 4 bases, with 12 bases left in between. Germline values: CDR1 MNHNS, CDR2 SASEGT. The CDR3 bases are TGTGCCAGCAGTTCCGGGACTCCATACGAGCAGTACTTC. It is translated as CASSSGTPYEQYF.

CDR3 DNA: TGTGCCAGCAGTCTGACCGGGGGCACAGATACGCAGTATTTT. Its protein is CASSLTGGTDTQYF. This chain links TRBV2 with TRBJ2-3; perhaps TRBD2 as D (5 bases). Per the germline V gene, CDR1 is SNHLY and CDR2 is FYNNEI. The CDR3 extends over 14 amino acids. The germline V and J ends were trimmed by 5 bases and 1 base, with 10 bases remaining between them.

V gene TRBV6-1 combines with J gene TRBJ1-3; D is unclear. Germline lookup yields CDR1 MNHNS and CDR2 SASEGT. The CDR3 runs 18 residues. Trimming left V 3 bases short and J 0 bases short, with 18 bases between. Written as DNA, the CDR3 is TGTGCCAGCAGTGACGTCTTGTCGGGATACCACTCTGGAAACACCATATATTTT. Protein: CASSDVLSGYHSGNTIYF.

The sample holds one count of this clone. The J gene is TRBJ2-7, the V gene TRBV5-6; 7 bases align to TRBD2. Germline lookup yields CDR1 SGHDT and CDR2 YYEEEE. The CDR3 has 15 residues. The V and J ends lost 4 bases and 0 bases, in that order; junction bases with no gene match: 7. Here the CDR3 reads CASSRTGGSSYEQYF. CDR3 DNA sequence: TGTGCCAGCAGCCGTACGGGCGGGAGCTCCTACGAGCAGTACTTC. Using reference TRBV5-6 and TRBJ2-7 for the parts outside the CDR3, the full variable domain is DAGVTQSPTHLIKTRGQQVTLRCSPKSGHDTVSWYQQALGQGPQFIFQYYEEEERQRGNFPDRFSGHQFPNYSSELNVNALLLGDSALYLCASSRTGGSSYEQYFGPGTRLTVT.

This clone came up once. The chain has TRBV9 and TRBJ2-2; D might be TRBD1 (5 bases). CDR1 is SGDLS and CDR2 is YYNGEE in the germline V gene. The CDR3 extends over 15 amino acids. Trimming pared 1 base from V and 2 bases from J, leaving 9 bases between. The CDR3 here is CASSVWGVNTGELFF. The CDR3 bases are TGTGCCAGCAGCGTATGGGGCGTAAACACCGGGGAGCTGTTTTTT.

This chain connects TRBV6-6 to TRBJ1-2; 7 bases match TRBD1. With V trimmed by 5 bases and J by 6 bases, 12 bases remained unmatched. The CDR3 runs 15 residues. Germline lookup yields CDR1 MNHNY and CDR2 SVGAGI (reference sequence). CDR3 sequence: CASSDDREISHGYTF. For the CDR3, the DNA is TGTGCCAGCAGTGACGACAGGGAAATATCCCATGGCTACACCTTC.

This clone was counted a single time. The V call is TRBV5-6, the J call TRBJ2-7, with TRBD2 identical over 9 bases. CDR1 is SGHDT and CDR2 is YYEEEE in the germline V gene. The J segment lost 7 bases and the V segment lost 2 bases, leaving 13 bases of the junction unmatched. The CDR3 loop spans 16 amino acids. In nucleotides, the CDR3 is TGTGCCAGCAGCTTTAACGGCGGGAGGGACGGGGGTGAGCAGTACTTC. Translation gives CASSFNGGRDGGEQYF.

This sequence joins TRBV21-1 and TRBJ2-7; the D call of TRBD2 is as the table states it, not checked on the DNA. TRBV21-1 is designated a pseudogene. The CDR3 contains 13 residues. CDR3 region: CASSKGSGYEQYF. The CDR3 DNA is TGTGCCAGCAGCAAGGGGAGCGGATACGAGCAGTACTTC.

The chain is built from TRBV6-5 and TRBJ1-4; D possibly corresponds to TRBD1 (6 bases). The CDR3 has 15 amino acids. Germline V CDR1 and CDR2: MNHEY, SVGAGI. V was clipped by 6 bases and J by 0 bases, with 11 bases between them. CDR3 sequence: CASSTGIATNEKLFF. In DNA, the CDR3 is TGTGCCAGCAGCACAGGGATAGCAACTAATGAAAAACTGTTTTTT.

The V gene is TRBV2, the J gene TRBJ2-7; D remains ambiguous. This CDR3 has 12 residues. The V end lost 5 bases, the J end lost 4 bases, and 9 bases lay between the germline ends. Germline values: CDR1 SNHLY, CDR2 FYNNEI. CDR3 nucleotides: TGTGCCAGCAGTCCAGGAAGGTACGAGCAGTACTTC. Translating gives CASSPGRYEQYF.

This clone has a handful of counts. This chain uses TRBV28 with TRBJ1-1, with unresolved D. Germline values: CDR1 MDHEN, CDR2 SYDVKM. With 6 bases removed from V and 6 bases from J, the gap between germline ends came to 11 bases. The CDR3 loop spans 12 amino acids. The CDR3 nucleotides are TGTGCCAGCAGCTTTGAGAGGGCTGAAGCTTTCTTT. Amino acid sequence: CASSFERAEAFF.

CDR3 protein: CASSLYGSYNEQFF. DNA of the CDR3: TGTGCCAGCAGTTTATACGGGAGCTACAATGAGCAGTTCTTC. The rearrangement links TRBV28 to TRBJ2-1, with D possibly matching TRBD2 (6 bases). The CDR3 consists of 14 residues. V dropped 1 base and J dropped 3 bases, with 7 bases sitting between them. Germline V gives CDR1 MDHEN, CDR2 SYDVKM.